A selection of T cell receptor beta chains follows, all from one sample in a study of regulatory T cells in long-lasting Graves disease. Each CDR3 protein gets one entry after TCRdb re-called the multiplex PCR reads with MiXCR. Counted here are fewer than 350,000 distinct CDR3 sequences, more than 15% occurring once; the ten biggest clones make up more than 30%. The starting material was peripheral blood mononuclear cells (PBMCs), obtained at new diagnosis, from a patient treated with antithyroid drugs. The receptors shown here come from a female donor with Graves disease. Each CDR3 is given with its conserved first and last residue. Each record gives: CDR3 protein, CDR3 DNA, V gene, D gene, clone size, J gene. The D gene is left open where the match is weak. Some rows have no size entry. The others give once, few or many, or a class for an expanded clone.

CASSFRQNTEAFF TGCGCCAGCAGCTTTCGACAGAACACTGAAGCTTTCTTT TRBV5-1 NA many TRBJ1-1
CASSINPTGEGELFF TGTGCCAGTAGTATAAACCCGACAGGGGAAGGGGAGCTGTTTTTT TRBV19 TRBD1 many TRBJ2-2
CASSARMNTEAFF TGTGCCAGCAGCGCACGCATGAACACTGAAGCTTTCTTT TRBV11-2 NA many TRBJ1-1
CASSPKRGESSYNEQFF TGTGCCAGCAGCCCAAAACGCGGCGAAAGCTCCTACAATGAGCAGTTCTTC TRBV7-9 NA NA TRBJ2-1
CASSLVRDTPRSGELFF TGTGCCAGCAGCTTAGTTCGGGACACCCCCCGATCAGGGGAGCTGTTTTTT TRBV11-2 NA many TRBJ2-2
CASSPVWGRGNYGYTF TGTGCCAGCAGCCCTGTTTGGGGTCGAGGGAACTATGGCTACACCTTC TRBV28 NA many TRBJ1-2
CASRADSLNTEAFF TGTGCCAGCAGAGCCGACAGCCTGAACACTGAAGCTTTCTTT TRBV12-3/TRBV12-4 NA many TRBJ1-1
CSASTGGVNRGGYTF TGCAGTGCTTCGACAGGGGGCGTAAATAGGGGGGGCTACACCTTC TRBV20-1 TRBD1 many TRBJ1-2
CASTLMTGAYEQYF TGTGCCAGCACCCTAATGACGGGGGCCTACGAGCAGTACTTC TRBV28 NA many TRBJ2-7
CASTRGNEQYF TGTGCCAGCACGCGGGGCAACGAGCAGTACTTC TRBV2 NA many TRBJ2-7
CASRRTGNYGYTF TGTGCCAGCAGACGCACAGGAAACTATGGCTACACCTTC TRBV27 NA many TRBJ1-2
CASSSGLAGGQVETQYF TGCGCCAGCAGCTCTGGACTAGCGGGAGGTCAAGTAGAGACCCAGTACTTC TRBV5-1 TRBD2 NA TRBJ2-5
CASSSRDGNTGELFF TGCGCCAGCAGCTCCAGGGATGGGAACACCGGGGAGCTGTTTTTT TRBV5-1 NA NA TRBJ2-2
CASSLVLGPYNEQFF TGCGCCAGCAGCTTGGTTCTAGGGCCCTACAATGAGCAGTTCTTC TRBV5-1 NA few TRBJ2-1
CASSQDRGSGETQYF TGTGCCAGCAGCCAGGATCGCGGGAGCGGCGAGACCCAGTACTTC TRBV3-1 TRBD2 many TRBJ2-5
CSALGLAGGSSYNEQFF TGCAGCGCCCTCGGACTAGCGGGAGGGTCCTCCTACAATGAGCAGTTCTTC TRBV29-1 TRBD2 many TRBJ2-1
CASSETLAGIYNEQFF TGTGCCAGCAGTGAAACACTAGCGGGAATCTACAATGAGCAGTTCTTC TRBV25-1 TRBD2 many TRBJ2-1
CATRGTSEYNEQFF TGTGCCACCAGGGGGACTAGCGAATACAATGAGCAGTTCTTC TRBV24-1 TRBD2 few TRBJ2-1
CASSWRQGSYNEQFF TGCGCCAGCAGCTGGAGACAGGGCTCCTACAATGAGCAGTTCTTC TRBV5-1 TRBD1 many TRBJ2-1
CASSRTSGANNEQFF TGTGCCAGCAGCCGGACTAGCGGGGCCAACAATGAGCAGTTCTTC TRBV12-3/TRBV12-4 TRBD2 many TRBJ2-1
CASSRQGEEQFF TGTGCCAGCAGCCGACAGGGTGAGGAGCAGTTCTTC TRBV7-9 TRBD1 many TRBJ2-1
CSARPGRIMNTEAFF TGCAGTGCTAGGCCGGGACGTATTATGAACACTGAAGCTTTCTTT TRBV20-1 NA NA TRBJ1-1
CASSFGGEQYF TGTGCCAGCAGTTTCGGGGGGGAGCAGTACTTC TRBV27 TRBD2 many TRBJ2-7
CASSVGTGVGDERYF TGTGCCAGCAGCGTTGGGACAGGGGTCGGAGACGAGCGGTACTTC TRBV9 TRBD1 few TRBJ2-7
CASSRDIYQPQHF TGTGCCAGCAGTCGGGACATTTATCAGCCCCAGCATTTT TRBV12-3/TRBV12-4 NA many TRBJ1-5
CASSQGRGGYEQYF TGTGCCAGCAGCCAAGGGAGAGGGGGTTACGAGCAGTACTTC TRBV14 NA few TRBJ2-7
CASSLALRIQLVGEYEQYF TGCGCCAGCAGCTTGGCCTTACGTATTCAGCTAGTGGGAGAGTACGAGCAGTACTTC TRBV5-1 NA NA TRBJ2-7
CASSLSLRLGDTQYF TGTGCCAGCAGTTTATCGTTAAGGCTTGGAGATACGCAGTATTTT TRBV28 NA NA TRBJ2-3
CASSLAMVGREQYF TGTGCCAGCAGTTTAGCCATGGTGGGTCGCGAGCAGTACTTC TRBV12-3/TRBV12-4 NA many TRBJ2-7
CAWSSYRTGGGLSTNEKLFF TGTGCCTGGAGTTCGTATCGGACAGGGGGCGGCCTTTCAACTAATGAAAAACTGTTTTTT TRBV30 TRBD1 NA TRBJ1-4
CAWSTTGTQHF TGTGCCTGGAGTACAACGGGGACCCAGCATTTT TRBV30 NA many TRBJ1-5
CSASGGARSGNTIYF TGCAGTGCTAGCGGGGGGGCGCGCTCTGGAAACACCATATATTTT TRBV20-1 NA NA TRBJ1-3
CASSPKADYGYTF TGTGCCAGCAGTCCCAAGGCTGACTATGGCTACACCTTC TRBV12-3/TRBV12-4 NA many TRBJ1-2
CASEVGGANTGELFF TGTGCCAGTGAAGTTGGTGGGGCGAACACCGGGGAGCTGTTTTTT TRBV19 NA many TRBJ2-2
CASGTSGTDTQYF TGTGCTAGTGGGACTAGCGGAACAGATACGCAGTATTTT TRBV12-5 TRBD2 many TRBJ2-3
CASSPNSGVYNEQFF TGTGCCAGCAGCCCGAATAGCGGGGTGTACAATGAGCAGTTCTTC TRBV7-3 TRBD2 many TRBJ2-1
CASSYSKARINSPLHF TGTGCCAGCAGTTACTCGAAAGCGAGGATAAATTCACCCCTCCACTTT TRBV6-2/TRBV6-3 NA many TRBJ1-6
CASSPFRGAPKNIQYF TGTGCCAGCAGCCCCTTTAGGGGGGCCCCCAAAAACATTCAGTACTTC TRBV11-3 NA NA TRBJ2-4
CSVETGGAGSNTEAFF TGCAGCGTTGAAACCGGGGGCGCCGGTTCGAACACTGAAGCTTTCTTT TRBV29-1 NA many TRBJ1-1
CASSLLATESYEQYF TGTGCCAGCAGCCTACTAGCCACTGAGTCCTACGAGCAGTACTTC TRBV4-2 NA NA TRBJ2-7
CASSLSGSKNEQFF TGTGCCAGCAGCCTAAGCGGGAGTAAGAATGAGCAGTTCTTC TRBV9 TRBD2 NA TRBJ2-1
CASSYSDEQYF TGTGCCAGCAGTTACTCGGACGAGCAGTACTTC TRBV6-2/TRBV6-3 NA many TRBJ2-7
CASSPLGTQIYEQYF TGTGCCAGCAGTCCTCTCGGGACTCAAATCTACGAGCAGTACTTC TRBV5-4 NA many TRBJ2-7
CASSLTGGNTETFF TGTGCCAGCAGCCTGACGGGGGGGAACACTGAAACTTTCTTT TRBV11-2 NA NA TRBJ1-1
CASSNPSQGTNSPLHF TGTGCCAGCAGCAACCCGTCGCAGGGCACTAATTCACCCCTCCACTTT TRBV9 NA many TRBJ1-6
CSARARSLKQFF TGCAGTGCTAGAGCTCGATCCCTCAAGCAGTTCTTC TRBV20-1 NA many TRBJ2-1
CSAPRPHRASGSLEQYF TGCAGTGCTCCACGCCCACACCGGGCTAGCGGGAGTCTCGAGCAGTACTTC TRBV20-1 TRBD2 few TRBJ2-7
CSVVWPGGFYEQYF TGCAGCGTTGTTTGGCCAGGGGGATTCTACGAGCAGTACTTC TRBV29-1 TRBD1 many TRBJ2-7
CASSKSSGRALETQYF TGTGCCAGTAGTAAAAGTAGCGGGAGGGCGTTGGAGACCCAGTACTTC TRBV19 TRBD2 NA TRBJ2-5
CSYRRDGDTGELFF TGCAGCTATAGACGGGACGGTGACACCGGGGAGCTGTTTTTT TRBV29-1 NA many TRBJ2-2
CAWKFGDRVYGYTF TGTGCCTGGAAATTTGGGGACAGGGTCTATGGCTACACCTTC TRBV30 TRBD1 many TRBJ1-2
CASSSVRNNQPQHF TGTGCCAGCAGTTCGGTACGGAACAATCAGCCCCAGCATTTT TRBV28 NA NA TRBJ1-5
CASSYRDTEAFF TGTGCCAGCAGTTATCGAGACACTGAAGCTTTCTTT TRBV6-5 NA NA TRBJ1-1
CASSLEGAANYGYTF TGTGCCAGCAGCTTAGAGGGGGCGGCTAACTATGGCTACACCTTC TRBV11-2 NA NA TRBJ1-2